This T cell receptor (beta chain) was sequenced during a study of shared clonotypes between healthy human individuals. The study ran the assay at deep level. In the sorted-subset replicate PCRs, 200 ng DNA, roughly 29,000 T cell genomes, was used. Clones were sequenced by immunoSEQ multiplex PCR, and TCRdb holds only the in-frame ones, with some missing. This table holds about 1.5 million clones, around 97% found once. Study findings and constraints: Non-shared clonotypes had lower generation probabilities than those shared by all four donors.

Worth noting for this clone: What it binds is not known.

CDR1 and CDR2 from the germline V gene are SGDLS and YYNGEE. Trimming shortened V by 1 base and J by 4 bases, and 14 bases separated the two germline ends. The CDR3 consists of 15 residues. The clonotype was recovered from a man aged 25 to 40 in good health. The specimen sequenced was naive CD4+ T cells sorted from blood. Subset given: CD45RA+ positively selected. V gene TRBV9 combines with J gene TRBJ1-2; the D is unclear. CDR3 DNA sequence: TGTGCCAGCAGCGTATGGGAGGGCTTAGGCTATGGCTACACCTTC. Residues: CASSVWEGLGYGYTF.